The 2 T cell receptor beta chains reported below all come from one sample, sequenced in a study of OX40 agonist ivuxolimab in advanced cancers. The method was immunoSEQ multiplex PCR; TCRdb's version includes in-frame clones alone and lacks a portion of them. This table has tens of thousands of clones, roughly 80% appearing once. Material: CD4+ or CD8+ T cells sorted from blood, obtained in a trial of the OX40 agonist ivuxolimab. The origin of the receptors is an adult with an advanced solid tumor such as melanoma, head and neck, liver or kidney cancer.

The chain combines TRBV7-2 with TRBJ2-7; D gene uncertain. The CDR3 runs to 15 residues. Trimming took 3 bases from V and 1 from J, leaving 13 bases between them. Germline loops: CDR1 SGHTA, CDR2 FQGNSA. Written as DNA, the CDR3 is TGTGCCAGCAGCTTGGCGGATAGGGATTCCTACGAGCAGTACTTC. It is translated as CASSLADRDSYEQYF. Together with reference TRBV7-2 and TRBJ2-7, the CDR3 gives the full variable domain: GAGVSQSPSNKVTEKGKDVELRCDPISGHTALYWYRQSLGQGLEFLIYFQGNSAPDKSGLPSDRFSAERTGGSVSTLTIQRTQQEDSAVYLCASSLADRDSYEQYFGPGTRLTVT.

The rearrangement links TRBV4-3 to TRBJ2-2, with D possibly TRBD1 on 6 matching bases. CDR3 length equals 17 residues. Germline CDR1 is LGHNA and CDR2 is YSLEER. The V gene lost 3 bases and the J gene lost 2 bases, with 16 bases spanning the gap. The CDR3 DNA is TGCGCCAGCAGCCAGCAGCCCTTGGACAGTAACACCGGGGAGCTGTTTTTT. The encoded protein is CASSQQPLDSNTGELFF.